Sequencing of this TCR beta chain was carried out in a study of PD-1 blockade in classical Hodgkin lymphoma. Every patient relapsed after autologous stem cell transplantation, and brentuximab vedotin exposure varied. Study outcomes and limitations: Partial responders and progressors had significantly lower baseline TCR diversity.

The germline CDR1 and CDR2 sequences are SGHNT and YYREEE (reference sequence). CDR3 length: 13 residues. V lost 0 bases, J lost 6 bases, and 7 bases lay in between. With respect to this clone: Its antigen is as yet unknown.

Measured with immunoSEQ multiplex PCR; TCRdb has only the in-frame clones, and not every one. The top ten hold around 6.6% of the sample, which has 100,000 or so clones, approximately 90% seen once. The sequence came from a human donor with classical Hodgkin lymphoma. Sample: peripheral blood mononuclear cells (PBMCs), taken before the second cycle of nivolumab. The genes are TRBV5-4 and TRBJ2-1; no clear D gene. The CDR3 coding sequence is TGTGCCAGCAGCTTGGCTACAGCCAATGAGCAGTTCTTC. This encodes CASSLATANEQFF.